Listed here are 27 T cell receptor beta chains from one sample, sequenced in a study of T-cell memory formation after mild COVID-19 (dated by TCRdb to the early 2020s). The library was obtained by 5' RACE. Sequencing instrument: Illumina NovaSeq 6000. TCRdb trimmed the raw reads at Q25, called clones with MiXCR and kept productive beta chains. A single entry per CDR3 protein holds the most common genes and DNA from its merged rows. Counted in this sample were about 560,000 distinct CDR3 sequences; less than 25% of them appeared once. The ten largest account for roughly 8.3% of the sample. Input material: PBMCs or a T cell subset sorted from them (not recorded which). These receptors all come from an adult woman who had mild COVID-19 (a few samples of this study predate the infection). The sample titles of this study are shuffled in the database, so cell type and time point are left out; the donor was told from shared clones.

This clonotype showed up many times. The V gene is TRBV9, the J gene TRBJ2-7; D is uncertain. The CDR3 is made up of 15 amino acids. The V gene's germline CDR1 is SGDLS and CDR2 YYNGEE. V lost 0 bases to trimming and J lost 1 base, with 11 bases between them. CDR3 residues: CASSVAPGGSYEQYF. The CDR3 DNA is TGTGCCAGCAGCGTAGCCCCAGGTGGATCCTACGAGCAGTACTTC. The full variable domain, its missing parts supplied by reference TRBV9 and TRBJ2-7, is DSGVTQTPKHLITATGQRVTLRCSPRSGDLSVYWYQQSLDQGLQFLIQYYNGEERAKGNILERFSAQQFPDLHSELNLSSLELGDSALYFCASSVAPGGSYEQYFGPGTRLTVT.

Points on this clonotype: An end of the junction does not agree with germline; a read error may underlie this. V gene TRBV11-2 combines with J gene TRBJ2-1; TRBD1 agrees at 10 bases. CDR1 is SGHAT and CDR2 is FQNNGV in the germline V gene. The CDR3 consists of 15 residues. CDR3 loop: CASSLDRGTYTEQFF. CDR3 bases: TGTGCCAGCAGCCTGGACAGGGGGACCTACACTGAGCAGTTCTTC.

This chain joins TRBV6-1 and TRBJ2-1; 8 bases agree with TRBD1. Germline values: CDR1 MNHNS, CDR2 SASEGT. V shed 4 bases, J shed 8 bases, and the junction held 10 bases outside the gene matches. The CDR3 spans 15 residues. The CDR3 loop reads CASSAYRGSGDEQFF. The CDR3 DNA reads TGTGCCAGCAGTGCCTACAGGGGGTCGGGTGATGAGCAGTTCTTC.

Comment on this clonotype: A read error may produce the germline difference seen at one junction end. The chain couples TRBV5-1 to TRBJ1-6; D gene unclear. This CDR3 spans 13 amino acids. Germline CDR1 SGHRS, CDR2 YFSETQ. In nucleotides, the CDR3 is TGCACCAGCAGCGTAACTGAGGATTCACCCCTCCACTTT. Its translation is CTSSVTEDSPLHF.

This chain connects TRBV7-2 to TRBJ2-5; 7 bases align to TRBD2. V was pared by 4 bases and J by 7 bases, with 18 bases of the junction left unmatched. Germline values: CDR1 SGHTA, CDR2 FQGNSA. CDR3 size: 17 residues. The CDR3 DNA reads TGTGCCAGCAGCTCCAGTAGCACCCTAGCGGCGCTTGGGACCCAGTACTTC. Amino acid sequence: CASSSSSTLAALGTQYF.

The J gene is TRBJ2-1, the V gene TRBV5-1, with a tentative D call TRBD1 (5 bases). The CDR3 extends over 17 amino acids. V was trimmed by 0 bases and J by 3 bases, leaving 16 bases between them. Germline V lookup: CDR1 SGHRS, CDR2 YFSETQ. CDR3 in amino acids: CASSLEAGRPFYNEQFF. DNA for the CDR3: TGCGCCAGCAGCTTGGAGGCAGGGCGCCCTTTCTACAATGAGCAGTTCTTC.

This clonotype was detected many times. The chain employs TRBV20-1 and TRBJ2-3, with D tentatively TRBD2 (7 bases). The V and J ends lost 1 base and 9 bases respectively, with 17 bases between them. CDR1 is DFQATT and CDR2 is SNEGSKA in the germline V gene (reference sequence). There are 14 residues in the CDR3. Here the CDR3 DNA reads TGCAGTGCTAGAGTTTCTCTCCCGGGGGGCACGCAGTATTTT. Translation gives CSARVSLPGGTQYF.

This clonotype was seen more than once but under ten times. This sequence joins TRBV29-1 and TRBJ2-3; tentatively, D is TRBD2 (5 bases). The length of the CDR3 is 14 residues. Per germline, CDR1 SQVTM and CDR2 ANQGSEA. Trimming pared 4 bases from V and 2 bases from J, leaving 13 bases between. The CDR3 loop reads CSVGGFGDTDTQYF. The CDR3 coding sequence is TGCAGCGTTGGAGGCTTCGGGGACACAGATACGCAGTATTTT.

The chain employs TRBV3-1 and TRBJ2-6, with 9 bases that match TRBD2. The CDR3 runs to 18 residues. Looked up from germline, CDR1 is LGHDT and CDR2 is YNNKEL (reference sequence). V dropped 3 bases and J dropped 0; count of bases not matched to a gene: 6. The CDR3 region has the DNA TGTGCCAGCAGCCACCTTAGCGGGGGATCCTCTGGGGCCAACGTCCTGACTTTC. Translated: CASSHLSGGSSGANVLTF.

The CDR3 nucleotides read TGCAGTGCTAGAGACGGGACTAGCGGTGAGAACACCGGGGAGCTGTTTTTT. Residues: CSARDGTSGENTGELFF. The V and J genes are TRBV20-1 and TRBJ2-2; 11 positions match TRBD2. V lost 0 bases, J lost 1 base, and 4 bases stayed unmatched. Germline lookup yields CDR1 DFQATT and CDR2 SNEGSKA (reference sequence). This CDR3 region has 17 residues.

The sample holds many counts of this clonotype. The chain recombines TRBV11-1 with TRBJ2-1; D is unresolved. Germline V gives CDR1 SGHAT, CDR2 FQDESV (reference sequence). With 4 bases removed from V and 3 bases from J, the gap between germline ends came to 13 bases. This CDR3 region has 15 residues. CDR3 residues: CASSSEVQVYNEQFF. CDR3 bases: TGTGCCAGCAGCTCAGAAGTACAAGTCTACAATGAGCAGTTCTTC.

This clonotype was observed many times. The genes are TRBV6-6 and TRBJ2-7, with 8 bases matching TRBD1. The germline CDR1 and CDR2 sequences are MNHNY and SVGAGI (reference sequence). Germline trimming cut 6 bases from V and 4 bases from J; bases unmatched to any gene: 2. CDR3 size: 12 residues. The CDR3 here is CASSGQGYEQYF. CDR3 bases: TGTGCCAGCAGCGGACAGGGATACGAGCAGTACTTC.

This clonotype was counted a few times. The V and J genes are TRBV5-6 and TRBJ2-5; D call uncertain. Per the germline V gene, CDR1 is SGHDT and CDR2 is YYEEEE. The CDR3 covers 13 residues. The V and J ends lost 4 bases and 8 bases respectively, with 15 bases between them. CDR3 sequence (DNA): TGTGCCAGCAGCCAAGGTGGCCGTGTCACCCAGTACTTC. Translated: CASSQGGRVTQYF.

The J gene is TRBJ2-2, the V gene TRBV29-1, with D unresolved. In germline, CDR1 is SQVTM, CDR2 ANQGSEA. The CDR3 totals 15 residues. Trimming took 0 bases from V and 4 from J, leaving 12 bases between them. CDR3 amino acids: CSVEDWGIGTGELFF. The CDR3 DNA follows: TGCAGCGTTGAAGATTGGGGAATCGGCACCGGGGAGCTGTTTTTT.

This clonotype was detected only a few times. V is TRBV29-1 and J is TRBJ2-3, with D unresolved. The CDR3 contains 12 residues. The V end lost 3 bases, the J end lost 4 bases, and 8 bases lay between the germline ends. The germline gives CDR1 SQVTM, CDR2 ANQGSEA. In nucleotides, the CDR3 is TGCAGCGTTGACTCCTTCGCAGATACGCAGTATTTT. Translated: CSVDSFADTQYF.

This chain links TRBV6-5 with TRBJ2-5; the match to TRBD1 covers 7 bases. Germline V gene lookup returns CDR1 MNHEY and CDR2 SVGAGI. The CDR3 is made up of 17 amino acids. V shed 0 bases and J 5 bases; nucleotides not matched to a gene: 12. CDR3 sequence reads: CASSYSYGTDLRETQYF. In DNA, the CDR3 is TGTGCCAGCAGTTACTCGTACGGGACAGATCTCCGGGAGACCCAGTACTTC.

The gene calls are TRBV4-1 and TRBJ2-5; 10 bases match TRBD2. Germline CDR1 reads MGHRA; CDR2 reads YSYEKL. After removal of 4 bases from V and 1 base from J, the junction contained 6 bases not matched to a gene. The CDR3 is 16 amino acids. CDR3 nucleotides: TGCGCCAGCAGCCGTTGGGTAGCGGGGGGCCAAGAGACCCAGTACTTC. Residues: CASSRWVAGGQETQYF.

The chain has TRBV3-1 and TRBJ2-7, with 9 bases lining up with TRBD1. In germline, CDR1 is LGHDT, CDR2 YNNKEL (reference sequence). The ends lost 4 bases at V and 2 bases at J; junction bases unmatched: 6. The CDR3 has 15 amino acids. CDR3 DNA: TGTGCCAGCAGCCCCCAGGGACAGGGCCCCTACGAGCAGTACTTC. This encodes CASSPQGQGPYEQYF.

The V and J genes are TRBV3-1 and TRBJ2-1, with 12 nucleotides matching TRBD2. Trimming took 4 bases from V and 8 from J; bases not matched to a gene: 9. From germline, CDR1 is LGHDT and CDR2 YNNKEL (reference sequence). There are 16 residues in the CDR3. CDR3 DNA: TGTGCCAGCAGCCCTACACTAGCGGGAGGAGGCTATGAGCAGTTCTTC. Protein: CASSPTLAGGGYEQFF.

The chain combines TRBV15 with TRBJ1-1, with D hard to call. Germline V gene lookup returns CDR1 LNHNV and CDR2 YYDKDF (reference sequence). This CDR3 spans 15 amino acids. V gave up 0 bases and J gave up 4 bases, with 12 bases separating them. The CDR3 nucleotides are TGTGCCACCAGCAGAGATCGGGGAGGCCCCACTGAAGCTTTCTTT. Translating it yields CATSRDRGGPTEAFF.

V usage is TRBV13 and J usage is TRBJ1-1; D not certain. The germline gives CDR1 PRHDT, CDR2 FYEKMQ (reference sequence). The CDR3 is 13 residues long. Trimming pared 0 bases from V and 6 bases from J, leaving 8 bases between. The CDR3 DNA is TGTGCCAGCAGCTTAGGCAGTCGAGCTGAAGCTTTCTTT. It specifies CASSLGSRAEAFF.

This clonotype has more than one count but fewer than ten. The V and J genes are TRBV5-1 and TRBJ2-5; D is perhaps TRBD2 (6 bases). The CDR3 runs to 15 residues. Germline CDR1 SGHRS, CDR2 YFSETQ. V was cut by 2 bases and J by 1 base, with 12 bases left in between. The CDR3 nucleotides are TGCGCCAGCAGCTTTTGGGGGGTCGCCCAAGAGACCCAGTACTTC. Amino acids: CASSFWGVAQETQYF.

This clonotype showed up many times. CDR3 protein: CASSLDLGEGFF. Written as DNA, the CDR3 is TGTGCCAGCAGTCTAGACCTAGGGGAGGGATTCTTC. The chain employs TRBV12-3 or TRBV12-4 and TRBJ2-1; TRBD2 matches 7 bases. V was pared by 5 bases and J by 16 bases, with 11 bases of the junction left unmatched. The CDR3 has 12 amino acids.

Of note for this clonotype: One base away lies a much larger clone, so this may be a sequencing read error. The chain employs TRBV7-9 and TRBJ2-1, with D perhaps TRBD2 (6 bases). The CDR3 runs to 15 residues. Germline assignment: CDR1 SEHNR and CDR2 FQNEAQ (reference sequence). Trimming shortened V by 2 bases and J by 5 bases, and 13 bases separated the two germline ends. The CDR3, as DNA: TGTGCCAGCAGCTTAAGGAGGGCTAGCGACAATGAGCAGTTCTTC. Its protein product is CASSLRRASDNEQFF.

This clonotype occurred a few times. This chain uses TRBV20-1 with TRBJ1-1; no definite D call. This CDR3 has 13 amino acids. V lost 4 bases to trimming and J lost 0 bases, with 9 bases between them. Germline V lookup: CDR1 DFQATT, CDR2 SNEGSKA (reference sequence). CDR3 sequence (DNA): TGCAGTGCTATAAAACGGGTGAACACTGAAGCTTTCTTT. This encodes CSAIKRVNTEAFF.

In DNA form, the CDR3 reads TGCGCCAGCAGCCCTTACAGGGGATGGAACGAGCAGTACTTC. This translates into CASSPYRGWNEQYF. The rearrangement joins TRBV4-1 to TRBJ2-7, with 7 bases aligning to TRBD1. After removal of 4 bases from V and 5 bases from J, the junction contained 8 bases not matched to a gene. The CDR3 is 14 amino acids. Germline V CDR1 and CDR2: MGHRA, YSYEKL.

This clonotype was found a few times. The chain couples TRBV6-6 to TRBJ1-1, with a tentative D call TRBD1 (5 bases). V was pared by 8 bases and J by 2 bases, with 9 bases between. Germline V gene lookup returns CDR1 MNHNY and CDR2 SVGAGI (reference sequence). The CDR3 is 12 amino acids. DNA for the CDR3: TGTGCCAGCGCCAGGGAAAACACTGAAGCTTTCTTT. It codes for CASARENTEAFF.